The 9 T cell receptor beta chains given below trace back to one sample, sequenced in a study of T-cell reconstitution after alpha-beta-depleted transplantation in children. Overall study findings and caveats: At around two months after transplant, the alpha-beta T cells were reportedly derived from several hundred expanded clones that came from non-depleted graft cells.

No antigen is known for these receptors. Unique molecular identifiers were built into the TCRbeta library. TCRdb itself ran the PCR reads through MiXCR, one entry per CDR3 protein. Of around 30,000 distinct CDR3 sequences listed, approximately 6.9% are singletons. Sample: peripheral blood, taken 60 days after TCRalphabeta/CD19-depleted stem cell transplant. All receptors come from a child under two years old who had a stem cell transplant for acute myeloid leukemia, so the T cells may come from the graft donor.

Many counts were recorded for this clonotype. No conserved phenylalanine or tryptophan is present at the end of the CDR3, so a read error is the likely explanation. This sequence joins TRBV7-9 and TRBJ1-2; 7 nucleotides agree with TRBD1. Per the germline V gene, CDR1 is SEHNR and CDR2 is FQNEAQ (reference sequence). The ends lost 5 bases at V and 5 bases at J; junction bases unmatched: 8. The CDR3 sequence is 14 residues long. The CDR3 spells CASSHRDSRYGYTL. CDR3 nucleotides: TGTGCCAGCAGCCACCGGGACAGCCGGTATGGCTACACCTTA.

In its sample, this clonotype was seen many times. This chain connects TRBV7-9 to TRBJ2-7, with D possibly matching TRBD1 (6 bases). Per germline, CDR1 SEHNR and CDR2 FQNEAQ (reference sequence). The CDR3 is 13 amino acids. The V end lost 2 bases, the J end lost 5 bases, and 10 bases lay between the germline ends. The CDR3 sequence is CASSLNTGNEQYF. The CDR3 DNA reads TGTGCCAGCAGCTTAAATACAGGGAACGAGCAGTACTTC.

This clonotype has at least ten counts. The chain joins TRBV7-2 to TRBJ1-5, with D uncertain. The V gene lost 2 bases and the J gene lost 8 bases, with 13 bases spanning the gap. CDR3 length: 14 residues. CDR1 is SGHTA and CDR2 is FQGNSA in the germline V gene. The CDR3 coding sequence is TGTGCCAGCAGCTTATTGACTGGTCAGGAGCCCCAGCATTTT. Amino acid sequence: CASSLLTGQEPQHF.

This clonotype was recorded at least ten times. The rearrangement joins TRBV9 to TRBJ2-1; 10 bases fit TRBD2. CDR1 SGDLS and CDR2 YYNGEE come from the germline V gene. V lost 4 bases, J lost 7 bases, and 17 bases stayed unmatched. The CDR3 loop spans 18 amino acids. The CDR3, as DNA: TGTGCCAGCAGCTCCCGTAGAGGGGGTAGCGGGGGGTCGAATGAGCAGTTCTTC. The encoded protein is CASSSRRGGSGGSNEQFF.

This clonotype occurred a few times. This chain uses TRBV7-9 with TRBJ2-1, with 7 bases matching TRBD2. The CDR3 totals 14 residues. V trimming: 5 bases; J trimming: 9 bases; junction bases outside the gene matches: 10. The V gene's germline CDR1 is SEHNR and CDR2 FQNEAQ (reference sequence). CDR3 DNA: TGTGCCAGCAGCCCCAGGAGCGGGGTGGGTGAGCAGTTCTTC. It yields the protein CASSPRSGVGEQFF. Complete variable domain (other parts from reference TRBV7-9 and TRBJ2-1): DTGVSQNPRHKITKRGQNVTFRCDPISEHNRLYWYRQTLGQGPEFLTYFQNEAQLEKSRLLSDRFSAERPKGSFSTLEIQRTEQGDSAMYLCASSPRSGVGEQFFGPGTRLTVL.

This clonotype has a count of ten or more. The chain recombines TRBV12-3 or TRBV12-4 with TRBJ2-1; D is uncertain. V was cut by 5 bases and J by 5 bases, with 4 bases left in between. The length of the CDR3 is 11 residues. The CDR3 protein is CASSEDNEQFF. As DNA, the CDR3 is TGTGCCAGCAGTGAAGACAATGAGCAGTTCTTC.

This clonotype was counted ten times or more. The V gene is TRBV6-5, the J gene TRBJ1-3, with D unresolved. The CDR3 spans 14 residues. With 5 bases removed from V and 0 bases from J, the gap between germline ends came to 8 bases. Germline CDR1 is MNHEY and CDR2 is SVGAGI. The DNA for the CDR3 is TGTGCCAGCAGTCCCAGTCTCTCTGGAAACACCATATATTTT. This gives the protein CASSPSLSGNTIYF.

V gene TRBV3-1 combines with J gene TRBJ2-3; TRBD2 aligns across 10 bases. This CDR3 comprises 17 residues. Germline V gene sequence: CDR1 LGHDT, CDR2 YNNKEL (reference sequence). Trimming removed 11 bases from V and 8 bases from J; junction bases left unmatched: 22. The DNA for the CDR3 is TGTGCCTGCTGCCAAGAGGGGCTAGCGGGAGAAACTGCTACGCAGTATTTT. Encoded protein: CACCQEGLAGETATQYF.

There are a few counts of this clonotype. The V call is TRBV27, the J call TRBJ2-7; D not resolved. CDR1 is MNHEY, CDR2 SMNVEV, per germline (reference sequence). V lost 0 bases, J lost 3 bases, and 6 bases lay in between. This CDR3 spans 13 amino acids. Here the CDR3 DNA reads TGTGCCAGCAGTTTATCAGGGTACTACGAGCAGTACTTC. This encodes CASSLSGYYEQYF.